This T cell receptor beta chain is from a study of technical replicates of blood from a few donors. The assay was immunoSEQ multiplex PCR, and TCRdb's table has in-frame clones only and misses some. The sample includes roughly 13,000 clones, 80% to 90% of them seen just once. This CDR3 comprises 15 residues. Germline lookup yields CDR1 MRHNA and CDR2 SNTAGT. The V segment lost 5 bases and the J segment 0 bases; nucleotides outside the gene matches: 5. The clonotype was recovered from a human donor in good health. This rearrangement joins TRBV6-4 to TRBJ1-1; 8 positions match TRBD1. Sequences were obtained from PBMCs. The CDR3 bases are TGTGCCAGCAGTCCCGGGACAGGTCTGAACACTGAAGCTTTCTTT. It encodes CASSPGTGLNTEAFF.